The rows below give T cell receptor beta chains drawn from one sample of a study of sequential checkpoint blockade in melanoma. Produced via immunoSEQ multiplex PCR; TCRdb's table is partial and in-frame only. The repertoire holds about 3,400 clones, with 20% to 25% as singletons. Sequencing was performed on tumor tissue (inferred from file names), taken from a patient given nivolumab and ipilimumab in sequence. Every receptor here comes from a human donor with melanoma. The CDR3 runs from the conserved cysteine through the conserved F or W. D genes are given only for firm matches. Size is omitted from some rows. Given values are once, few, many or a class for expanded clones.

v_call	j_call	clone_size	d_call	cdr3_length	cdr3_nt	cdr3_aa
TRBV18	TRBJ1-5	few	NA	17	TGTGCCAGCTCCCCAGGGGCAGGGCAATATAGCAATCAGCCCCAGCATTTT	CASSPGAGQYSNQPQHF
TRBV11-3	TRBJ2-7	many	TRBD1	15	TGTGCCAGCAGCATTTGGACAGGGGACATTGGCGAGCAGTACTTC	CASSIWTGDIGEQYF
TRBV11-3	TRBJ1-2	many	NA	14	TGTGCCAGCAGCTCCGGCCCTTTAGCCTATGGCTACACCTTC	CASSSGPLAYGYTF
TRBV28	TRBJ2-1	few	TRBD1	14	TGTGCCAGCATCACCGGGACAGGGGGCAATGAGCAGTTCTTC	CASITGTGGNEQFF
TRBV9	TRBJ2-2	medium-sized	NA	16	TGTGCCAGCAGCGTAGGAGGACAGATGAACACCGGGGAGCTGTTTTTT	CASSVGGQMNTGELFF
TRBV7-6	TRBJ2-1	NA	NA	15	TGTGCCAGCAGCCCCGAGGATACCTCCTACAATGAGCAGTTCTTC	CASSPEDTSYNEQFF
TRBV6-8	TRBJ1-6	NA	NA	13	TGTGCCACCACTTACACCGGGGGGTCACCCCTCCACTTT	CATTYTGGSPLHF
TRBV30	TRBJ1-1	few	TRBD1	14	TGTGCCTGGAGTGGGGACAGGAGGAACACTGAAGCTTTCTTT	CAWSGDRRNTEAFF
TRBV11-3	TRBJ1-5	medium-sized	NA	14	TGTGCCAGCAGCTCGCCCAGGTTGGAACAGCCCCAGCATTTT	CASSSPRLEQPQHF
TRBV10-2	TRBJ2-1	NA	NA	15	TGCGCCAGCAGTGATGTGGGCCCCTCCTACAATGAGCAGTTCTTC	CASSDVGPSYNEQFF
TRBV6-8	TRBJ1-6	medium-sized	NA	16	TGTGCCAGCAGTCCCACGGACGAGGGAGGGGGTTCACCCCTCCACTTT	CASSPTDEGGGSPLHF
TRBV11-3	TRBJ1-2	medium-sized	TRBD1	14	TGTGCCAGCAGCTTGTCGACAGGGCGGTATGGCTACACCTTC	CASSLSTGRYGYTF
TRBV18	TRBJ1-1	NA	NA	13	TGTGCCAGCTCACCGGGGATTGACACTGAAGCTTTCTTT	CASSPGIDTEAFF
TRBV6-8	TRBJ2-1	NA	TRBD1	15	TGTGCCAGCAGTTACACTGGGACAGGGATGAATGAGCAGTTCTTC	CASSYTGTGMNEQFF
TRBV11-3	TRBJ2-7	few	TRBD2	17	TGTGCCAGCAGCTCCCCGCCCCGGACTAGCGGGGATAACGAGCAGTACTTC	CASSSPPRTSGDNEQYF
TRBV30	TRBJ1-6	few	TRBD1	16	TGTGCCTGGAGACTCTCCGGGACAGCCTATAATTCACCCCTCCACTTT	CAWRLSGTAYNSPLHF